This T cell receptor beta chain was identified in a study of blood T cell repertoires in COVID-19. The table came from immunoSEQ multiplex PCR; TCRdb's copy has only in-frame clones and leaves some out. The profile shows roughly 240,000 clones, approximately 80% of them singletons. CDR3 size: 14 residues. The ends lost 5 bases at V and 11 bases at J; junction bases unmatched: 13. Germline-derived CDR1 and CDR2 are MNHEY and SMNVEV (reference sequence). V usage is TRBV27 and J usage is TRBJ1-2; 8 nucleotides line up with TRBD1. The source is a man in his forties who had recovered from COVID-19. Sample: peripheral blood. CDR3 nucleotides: TGTGCCAGCAGTGGAAACGGACAGGGTGTGAGATACACCTTC. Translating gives CASSGNGQGVRYTF.